This entry features one TCR beta chain sequence. No antigen is known for it. Being one base from a much bigger clone, this may be a read error. This CDR3 fails to terminate in the conserved phenylalanine or tryptophan, so it likely reflects a read error. A J-beta primer mix and a sample-barcoded 5' primer were used in a second PCR of roughly 7 to 12 cycles. Each cDNA was tagged by a template-switch adaptor containing 12 random nucleotides. MiXCR, run by TCRdb on the 5' RACE reads, gives a single entry per CDR3 protein. Of 1.5 million to 2 million distinct CDR3 sequences in the sample, roughly 27% were seen once. Germline CDR1 reads SGDLS; CDR2 reads YYNGEE. The CDR3 loop spans 15 amino acids. The ends lost 4 bases at V and 1 base at J; junction bases unmatched: 5. The entry originates in a study of blood T cells in healthy people across ages. Study conclusions and caveats: Greater diversity and more naive CD4+ cells were seen in long-lived donors than in aged donors.

No fewer than 5.5 micrograms of total RNA were isolated from every sample. The specimen was blood. The chain recombines TRBV9 with TRBJ2-1; 7 positions agree with TRBD2. The TCR comes from a woman in her 30s in good health. The CDR3 here is CASSSFGGSYNEQFL. The DNA for the CDR3 is TGTGCCAGCAGCTCATTCGGGGGGTCCTACAATGAGCAGTTCTTG.